Sequencing of this TCR beta chain was carried out in a study of cytomegalovirus exposure and HLA in healthy donors (dated by TCRdb to 2016 to 2017). With regard to the full study: An earlier analysis of approximately 640 of the donors reported roughly 300 Gb of sequence data and 117 million unique TCR beta sequences from some 180 million T cells. Among roughly 370 genotyped donors of the cohort, an average of 235,054 unique TCR beta nucleotide sequences were sequenced per donor, roughly 18% of them non-productive. The T cell repertoires of 666 subjects were profiled by immunosequencing and related to cytomegalovirus serostatus. To predict cytomegalovirus infection status, the study combined high-throughput TCR immunosequencing, statistical association of individual TCRs with disease status, and machine learning. The number of typed donors differed by locus: roughly 620-630 for A, B, C, DRB1 and DQB1; approximately 540 for DQA1; 606 for DPA1; and 450 to 480 for DPB1. In a later analysis, previously published TCR beta repertoires from several hundred donors were re-analyzed and high-resolution HLA genotyping was added so that TCR occurrence patterns could be studied. An early release that covered about 600 HLA-typed donors contained 250 to 350 gigabases of sequencing data and 75 million to 100 million unique TCR sequences. Donor age, sex, ethnicity and CMV serostatus were compiled alongside the repertoire data. Besides the first cohort of roughly 700 subjects, a separate validation cohort made up of 120 different subjects was used. The aim of the study was to test whether cataloging public T cell receptors could identify signatures of past pathogen exposure. An earlier analysis of approximately 580 of the donors used high-throughput TCR beta sequencing to judge whether each TCR beta V gene segment behaved as functional or pseudogenic. Rather than drawing on any new phenotypic data, the later analysis identified candidate immune exposures from TCR beta sequences and the way those sequences occurred across donors. In a later genetic analysis, genome-wide SNP genotypes for about 65% of the roughly 700 donors were used, and that subset was treated as a discovery cohort. Of the approximately 400 genotyped donors, 75% to 85% were placed in the genetic ancestry cluster associated with self-reported Caucasian donors. Class I and class II HLA loci were covered by the typing at four-digit resolution. A few DR-DQ haplotypes were handled as single units for association and clustering because linkage in the cohort was strong. All discovery cohort repertoires had been generated on a single sequencing platform. Overall study results and their limits: The sequencing pipeline was judged likely to have produced a cluster of highly shared sequence variants as a technical artifact. A total of fewer than 200 TCR beta chains were listed by the study as associated with cytomegalovirus. Cytomegalovirus status was reported to be diagnosed by the classifier with high specificity and sensitivity in both the original and validation cohorts. Some IMGT-functional V segments, including TRBV6-2 and TRBV6-3, could not be told apart with the 87-base-pair reads, so those segments were excluded. About 15 rarely observed V segments, including chromosome 9 orphons, were excluded from the earlier analysis of several hundred of the donors because counts were too low. Only TCR beta chains were sequenced in this cohort, and the absence of alpha or paired-chain data limited detectable features. In a later analysis, HLA-associated TCR beta chains were found to be more clonally expanded and to have lower generation probabilities than equally common non-associated chains. Because HLA typing was missing for some donors at each locus, association tests included only the typed subset. The authors suggested that the approach could potentially be extended to other disease states and immunological phenotypes. In a later analysis, TCR association rates were found to vary across HLA loci, with the most associated TCRs seen for DRB1 alleles and the fewest for HLA-C alleles. A later genetic analysis reported fewer N-insertions in productive TCRs among donors in an Asian-associated ancestry cluster than the roughly 700-donor mean. Presence/absence analyses assumed roughly uniform sequencing depth across donors, an assumption that may not hold. According to a later analysis, most CMV-associated TCR beta chains appeared to be HLA-restricted, and the HLA associations seemed to be driven largely by CMV exposure. According to a later analysis, parvovirus B19, influenza, CMV and Epstein-Barr virus appeared linked to several top co-occurrence clusters. Most TCR sequences were observed very rarely across donors, whereas some public TCRs were present in many individuals. The only immune exposure information available for the cohort was CMV serostatus. A later genetic analysis associated a missense DCLRE1C variant with V-gene and J-gene trimming of TCR beta chains, and an independent cohort replicated the association. An earlier analysis of approximately 600 of the donors showed that most TCR beta V segments appeared in productive rearrangements either about 90% or about 30% of the time, which broadly matched IMGT annotations. A further reported finding was that TCR beta sequences accurately predicted the HLA-A and HLA-B alleles for most subjects in the first cohort. When HLA alleles, especially DR and DQ, strongly co-occurred, TCR associations were difficult to assign to individual alleles. At a false discovery rate of 0.05, a later analysis linked around 15,000 TCR beta sequences to specific HLA alleles. In vitro tests confirmed that a few of the cytomegalovirus-associated TCR beta chains recognize cytomegalovirus antigens. Linkage disequilibrium might explain the correlated functional status among segregating V segments, but an unknown experimental factor could not be ruled out.

Details on this clone: No antigen is known for it. Nothing much larger sits one base from this clone, and base qualities are not available.

Libraries were constructed by the immunoSEQ multiplex PCR assay. The multiplex PCR relied on a mix of 60 forward primers for TCR Vbeta segments and 13 reverse primers for TCR Jbeta segments. The CDR3 region of rearranged TCR beta genes was amplified from genomic DNA with a multiplex PCR assay. The Illumina HiSeq System was used to sequence the amplified TCR beta libraries as 87-base-pair reads. Processing in the source paper ran as follows. A later analysis tallied roughly 78 million unique TCR beta chains across the 640 or so repertoires, and about 12 million of those chains were shared by two or more donors. A nearest-neighbor algorithm error-corrected the raw reads and collapsed the reads into unique sequences, merging closely related sequences to remove PCR and sequencing errors. To assign V, D and J gene segments, CDR3 sequences were aligned to IMGT reference sequences. Each retained sequence needed at least a six-nucleotide match to both a V gene segment and a J gene segment. A rearrangement was called productive if the CDR3 had no stop codons and remained in frame with V and J, and every other rearrangement was called non-productive. Following IMGT convention, CDR3 was defined as the stretch from the second conserved V-encoded cysteine to the conserved J-encoded phenylalanine. Sequences without an unambiguous match to a single V gene segment were excluded from the earlier analysis of a few hundred of the donors. In an earlier analysis of about 590 of the donors, a V segment was called functional when productive rearrangements were above 56.7%, and segregating when the standard deviation between donors exceeded 5%. A statistical classification framework was built to diagnose cytomegalovirus status from the catalog of TCR beta chain sequences. In a later analysis, TCR nucleotide sequences were compared against IMGT/GENE-DB human TR gene sequences so that V and J genes could be assigned. Using the TCRdist pipeline, a later analysis assigned CDR3 sequences along with most-parsimonious VDJ recombination scenarios. A later analysis defined each TCR beta chain by its CDR3 amino acid sequence plus V-gene family, and excluded reads lacking a unique V-gene family. In a later analysis, fewer than 650 highly shared, low-generation-probability nucleotide sequences were removed to address suspected cross-contamination and a sequencing artifact. A later analysis calculated a clonal expansion index for each public chain from normalized within-repertoire ranks of inferred template counts. Generation probabilities in a later analysis came from a VDJ recombination model fitted to out-of-frame rearrangements, and those results were checked against IGoR. In a later analysis, hypergeometric tests were used to score TCR-TCR, TCR-HLA and TCR-CMV co-occurrence, with a repertoire-size bias correction applied to TCR pairs. False discovery rates were estimated in a later analysis by permuting HLA or CMV assignments 20 times. A later analysis grouped co-occurring TCRs with DBSCAN, adding TCRdist sequence similarity when clustering within HLA-allele-positive subsets. Repertoires with fewer than 30,000 or more than 120,000 public chains, plus five repertoires with anomalous nucleotide sharing, were excluded from co-occurrence clustering. Sourced from immuneACCESS, this table was stored by TCRdb with only in-frame sequences that have V and J called. A share of the clones is absent; for the studies checked, an unresolved V gene accounts for under half, and the remainder has no known explanation. V and J calls plus clone size are reproduced from that table; the DNA served to infer D and trimming. In all, the sample holds 95,000 to 120,000 clones, and under 80% of those were seen once. The ten largest make up more than 3.5% of the sample.

The cohort comprised hundreds of healthy bone marrow donors. All cohort members were sampled while nominally healthy, although unrecorded immune exposures were likely present. The donor was CMV seropositive and belonged to the group of a few hundred seropositive cohort members. A peripheral blood sample was collected from each donor, and TCR beta sequencing was performed on peripheral blood mononuclear cells. The Qiagen DNeasy Blood Extraction Kit was used to extract genomic DNA from the blood cell samples. Including cysteine and phenylalanine, the CDR3 has 15 amino acids. Solely the CDR3 DNA is kept, with 45 bases framed from the first base. V is pared back by 6 bases and J by 1 base, with 12 bases lying between the germline termini. The germline V gene supplies CDR1 SGHTA and CDR2 FQGTGA.

Sequenced material: PBMCs. This receptor was obtained from a woman between 40 and 50 years old in good health and CMV-seropositive. The chain is made from TRBV7-3 and TRBJ2-2, with TRBD1 tentatively as D gene (5 bases match). The bases are TGTGCCAGCAGGAGAGGAAGGGGGAACACCGGGGAGCTGTTTTTT. This sequence encodes CASRRGRGNTGELFF.